This entry is about one TCR beta chain. The antigen this receptor binds is unknown. No much larger clone exists at a distance of one base, and base qualities are not known. The QIAGEN blood and tissue kit was used to extract genomic DNA from sorted cells, and the DNA was quantified on a NanoDrop 1000. The immunoSEQ platform deep sequenced and quantified TCR alpha and beta chains by multiplex PCR of genomic DNA. Concerning the study's data processing: TCR sequences were annotated using IMGT gene and region definitions. As a stand-in for the preselection repertoire, out-of-frame rearrangements were used and set against in-frame clonotypes. The iCHAO1 estimator supplied with the immunoSEQ platform was used to estimate repertoire size. A Gini index based on the Lorenz curve was applied to in-frame amino acid clonotypes to measure clonal inequality. The intersect function in the R package tcR was used to count shared clonotypes, while the Jaccard index served to score similarity. The R prcomp function was used without normalization to run principal component analysis of V, J and V-J usage frequencies. Drawn from immuneACCESS, this table holds only the in-frame rearrangements with V and J called that TCRdb kept. Clones are partly lost; checked studies trace under half to an unresolved V gene and leave the rest unexplained. V and J calls and clone size are those listed in that table; D and trimming were worked out from the DNA. This sample comprises tens of thousands of clones, 85% to 95% of them detected only once. Clones ranked in the top ten supply around 1.3% of the sample.

These data are taken from a study of human versus mouse CDR3 diversity and MHC coevolution (dated 2017 in TCRdb). Concerning the study at large: According to reports, the immunoSEQ assay can detect one in 200,000 T cells and keeps multiplex PCR amplification bias to a minimum. Valid reads per sample ranged from roughly 5.5 x 10^6 to 1.8 x 10^7 across mouse and human samples. As a reference point for TCR selection on multiple MHC II alleles, the study used human naive CD4 T cell repertoires and compared them against human-TCR-locus transgenic mice that have a single MHC II. The human cohort was made up of three healthy volunteer blood donors, who at collection were aged 30 to 40, 40 to 50 and 60 to 70, one donor in each range.

Findings and caveats that apply to the study as a whole: On average, humans had more CDR3 deletions and insertions than mice did, pointing to greater exonuclease and TdT activity. iCHAO1 estimates gave humans the largest TCR beta repertoire, about 1.6 million clonotypes, attributed likely to selection by multiple MHC II molecules. Among all the groups compared, the lowest clonal inequality scores came from most of the three human donors. Because human T cells were selected on six or seven MHC II alleles, repertoire diversity was not considered directly comparable between humans and mice.

The CDR1 and CDR2 encoded by the germline V gene are SNHLY and FYNNEI. The V and J ends are trimmed by 7 bases and 1 base, leaving 10 bases between them. Counted from cysteine to phenylalanine, this CDR3 has 13 amino acids. The retained sequence is limited to the CDR3, 39 bases, with the frame set at the first base. Naive CD4 T cells, defined as CD45RO-negative and CD62L-positive, were isolated from PBMCs by fluorescence-activated cell sorting. Each donor gave roughly 50 ml of fresh peripheral blood, from which PBMCs were isolated by Ficoll density centrifugation. Cell sorting was carried out on a FACSAria III instrument, and a purity above 95% was achieved for all samples.

The chain uses TRBV2 and TRBJ2-5, with a weak D call of TRBD2 (7 bases match). The source material was naive CD4+ T cells from blood. The cell subset or site label corresponds to: CD45RO-negative CD62L-positive naive CD4 T cells. The sequence was collected from a person aged 25 to 69 in good health. The sequenced DNA is TGTGCCAGCATGAGGGGGGGCCAAGAGACCCAGTACTTC. It codes for CASMRGGQETQYF.